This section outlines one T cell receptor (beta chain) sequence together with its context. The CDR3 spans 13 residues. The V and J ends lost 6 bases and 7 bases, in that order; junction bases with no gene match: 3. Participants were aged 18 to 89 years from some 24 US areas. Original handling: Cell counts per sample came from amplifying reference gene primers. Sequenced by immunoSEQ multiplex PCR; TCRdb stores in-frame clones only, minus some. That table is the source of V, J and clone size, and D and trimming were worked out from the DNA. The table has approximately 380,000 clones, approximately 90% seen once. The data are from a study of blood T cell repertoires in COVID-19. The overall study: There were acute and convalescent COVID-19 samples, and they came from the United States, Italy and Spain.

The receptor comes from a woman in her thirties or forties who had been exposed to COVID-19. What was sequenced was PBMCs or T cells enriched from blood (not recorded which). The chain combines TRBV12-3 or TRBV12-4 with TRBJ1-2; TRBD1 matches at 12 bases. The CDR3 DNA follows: TGTGCCAGCAGGGGGACAGGGGGCGGTGGCTACACCTTC. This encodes CASRGTGGGGYTF.